These T cell receptor beta chains were read from a single sample in a study of T cell changes during pregnancy in multiple sclerosis. Sequenced by immunoSEQ multiplex PCR; TCRdb stores in-frame clones only, minus some. Of fewer than 35,000 clones in the sample, around 90% were seen once. Here the sequenced sample was CD4+ T cells from peripheral blood mononuclear cells, taken in the third trimester of pregnancy. These receptors were collected from a female donor in good health, enrolled as a control in a pregnancy study. CDR3s include the opening cysteine and the closing phenylalanine or tryptophan. A D gene is named only where the DNA matches it firmly. Expanded clones get a size class; other rows say once, few or many, or leave the size out.

NA	TRBV19	TRBJ2-5	NA	CATQQNGGVGQETQYF	TGTGCCACTCAGCAGAACGGGGGAGTTGGGCAAGAGACCCAGTACTTC
NA	TRBV5-1	TRBJ1-5	TRBD1	CASSSGTGSEAQHF	TGCGCCAGCAGCTCCGGGACAGGGTCGGAGGCCCAGCATTTT
NA	TRBV30	TRBJ1-2	NA	CAWSPVGYTF	TGTGCCTGGAGTCCTGTAGGCTACACCTTC
NA	TRBV7-2	TRBJ1-1	TRBD1	CASSLGVGTAEAFF	TGTGCCAGCAGCTTAGGCGTAGGGACAGCTGAAGCTTTCTTT
NA	TRBV10-3	TRBJ2-2	NA	CAISESRIGGELFF	TGTGCCATCAGTGAGTCGAGAATTGGCGGGGAGCTGTTTTTT
NA	TRBV5-1	TRBJ2-1	NA	CASSLFGGSSYNEQFF	TGCGCCAGCAGCTTGTTCGGGGGAAGCTCCTACAATGAGCAGTTCTTC
NA	TRBV5-1	TRBJ2-1	TRBD2	CASSLPAQGLAEVYNEQFF	TGCGCCAGCAGCTTACCCGCACAAGGACTAGCGGAGGTATACAATGAGCAGTTCTTC
NA	TRBV5-4	TRBJ2-6	NA	CASSFLTISGANVLTF	TGTGCCAGCAGCTTTTTAACAATCTCTGGGGCCAACGTCCTGACTTTC
NA	TRBV7-2	TRBJ2-7	NA	CASSPRVGLNSYEQYF	TGTGCCAGCAGCCCGCGGGTGGGGTTAAACTCCTACGAGCAGTACTTC
NA	TRBV2	TRBJ2-4	TRBD1	CASSRDREGNIQYF	TGTGCCAGCAGCCGGGACAGGGAAGGAAACATTCAGTACTTC
NA	TRBV5-1	TRBJ2-3	TRBD2	CASSTIAGSFADTQYF	TGCGCCAGCAGCACCATAGCGGGAAGTTTTGCAGATACGCAGTATTTT
NA	TRBV7-2	TRBJ1-2	TRBD1	CASSPRQGRLDYTF	TGTGCCAGCAGCCCACGACAGGGAAGGTTAGACTACACCTTC
NA	TRBV4-2	TRBJ2-3	TRBD2	CASTGTSGRSSQYF	TGTGCCAGCACCGGGACTAGCGGGAGATCATCGCAGTATTTT
NA	TRBV6-1	TRBJ2-7	TRBD2	CASTLAGAPNYEQYF	TGTGCCTCCACACTAGCGGGAGCCCCGAACTACGAGCAGTACTTC
NA	TRBV5-1	TRBJ2-7	TRBD1	CASNRQGTSGPYDEQYF	TGCGCCAGCAACCGACAGGGAACCAGTGGCCCCTATGACGAGCAGTACTTC
NA	TRBV11-2	TRBJ2-7	TRBD2	CASSPGLAQEQYF	TGTGCCAGCAGCCCGGGACTAGCTCAAGAGCAGTACTTC
NA	TRBV28	TRBJ2-2	TRBD1	CASRTGRRTGELFF	TGTGCCAGCAGGACAGGGCGGAGGACCGGGGAGCTGTTTTTT
once	TRBV29-1	TRBJ1-2	TRBD1	CSFPTGGDGYGYTF	TGCAGCTTTCCAACAGGGGGCGACGGCTATGGCTACACCTTC
NA	TRBV10-3	TRBJ2-7	TRBD1	CAIRGTGPTDF	TGTGCCATCAGGGGGACAGGTCCGACCGATTTC
NA	TRBV11-3	TRBJ2-1	TRBD2	CASSPWLADYNEQFF	TGTGCCAGCAGCCCATGGCTAGCGGACTACAATGAGCAGTTCTTC
NA	TRBV7-9	TRBJ2-7	TRBD2	CASSLRLAGASYEQYF	TGTGCCAGCAGCTTACGACTAGCGGGGGCCTCCTACGAGCAGTACTTC
NA	TRBV27	TRBJ1-1	TRBD1	CASSLNKKGAPEAFF	TGTGCCAGCAGCCTAAATAAGAAGGGGGCCCCTGAAGCTTTCTTT
NA	TRBV7-2	TRBJ1-2	NA	CASSLDSIGGYTF	TGTGCCAGCAGCTTAGACAGCATTGGGGGCTACACCTTC
NA	TRBV27	TRBJ2-7	NA	CASRAGGKGVYEQYF	TGTGCCAGCAGAGCCGGTGGGAAGGGAGTCTACGAGCAGTACTTC
NA	TRBV5-5	TRBJ1-2	NA	CASSLVQGRYGYTF	TGTGCCAGCAGCTTGGTGCAGGGAAGGTATGGCTACACCTTC
NA	TRBV30	TRBJ2-3	NA	CAWSPMGAAQYF	TGTGCCTGGAGCCCGATGGGGGCGGCGCAGTATTTT
NA	TRBV27	TRBJ1-1	NA	CASRGGGKAFF	TGTGCCAGTCGCGGGGGGGGTAAGGCTTTCTTT
once	TRBV7-2	TRBJ1-2	NA	CASSLRNGGSGGYTF	TGTGCCAGCAGCTTAAGAAATGGGGGGTCGGGTGGCTACACCTTC
NA	TRBV6-5	TRBJ1-5	NA	CASTPNRAIQPQHF	TGTGCCAGCACTCCCAACCGTGCGATTCAGCCCCAGCATTTT
NA	TRBV19	TRBJ2-5	TRBD1	CASSNTGGSKETQYF	TGTGCCAGTAGTAATACAGGGGGTTCAAAAGAGACCCAGTACTTC
NA	TRBV5-1	TRBJ2-5	TRBD1	CASSLGQGMETQYF	TGCGCCAGCAGCTTGGGACAGGGAATGGAGACCCAGTACTTC
NA	TRBV7-2	TRBJ2-5	NA	CASSVGRYQETQYF	TGTGCCAGCAGCGTCGGTCGATACCAAGAGACCCAGTACTTC
NA	TRBV7-2	TRBJ2-2	NA	CASSLVPGEGELFF	TGTGCCAGCAGCTTAGTACCCGGAGAGGGGGAGCTGTTTTTT
NA	TRBV6-1	TRBJ2-1	NA	CAVRDLLNEQFF	TGTGCCGTCCGGGATTTATTGAATGAGCAGTTCTTC
NA	TRBV5-4	TRBJ2-1	NA	CASSLQGRDDEQFF	TGTGCCAGCAGCTTGCAGGGGCGCGACGATGAGCAGTTCTTC
NA	TRBV19	TRBJ2-3	TRBD1	CASHRGQASTDTQYF	TGTGCCAGCCACCGCGGACAGGCAAGCACAGATACGCAGTATTTT
NA	TRBV4-1	TRBJ1-3	NA	CASSQVIVQGKITIYF	TGCGCCAGCAGCCAAGTGATCGTTCAGGGAAAGATCACCATATATTTT
NA	TRBV11-3	TRBJ2-7	TRBD2	CASSPSGTSGTYEQYF	TGTGCCAGCAGCCCCAGTGGGACTAGCGGGACCTACGAGCAGTACTTC
NA	TRBV5-1	TRBJ2-3	TRBD2	CASSFLAGETDTQYF	TGCGCCAGCAGCTTCCTAGCGGGGGAAACAGATACGCAGTATTTT
NA	TRBV5-4	TRBJ2-4	TRBD2	CASSSVGTSGGPTKNIQYF	TGTGCCAGCAGCTCGGTAGGGACTAGCGGGGGGCCAACCAAAAACATTCAGTACTTC
NA	TRBV28	TRBJ1-4	NA	CASRGNEKLFF	TGTGCTAGCCGGGGGAATGAAAAACTGTTTTTT
NA	TRBV2	TRBJ2-7	TRBD1	CASSTGGQYEQYF	TGTGCCAGCAGCACAGGGGGCCAATACGAGCAGTACTTC
NA	TRBV4-1	TRBJ2-1	NA	CASSQEEGGPRNEQFF	TGCGCCAGCAGCCAAGAGGAGGGGGGGCCGCGAAATGAGCAGTTCTTC
NA	TRBV7-2	TRBJ2-7	TRBD2	CASSPIAGAGYEQYF	TGTGCCAGCAGCCCAATAGCGGGGGCAGGCTACGAGCAGTACTTC